The rows below give T cell receptor beta chains drawn from one sample of a study of T cells in lung cancer brain metastases. The protocol was immunoSEQ multiplex PCR, while the TCRdb copy is restricted to in-frame clones and leaves out a portion. The sample includes about 3,400 clones, 91% of them seen just once. The specimen sequenced was tumor tissue from the primary lung tumor. These receptors were taken from a man aged 65 to 79 with non-small cell lung cancer. Each CDR3 is given with its conserved first and last residue. D genes are given only for firm matches. Expanded clones get a size class; other rows say once, few or many, or leave the size out.

D	V	size	J	CDR3	DNA
TRBD2	TRBV9	NA	TRBJ2-3	CASSETSGGYSSTDTQYF	TGTGCCAGCAGCGAGACTAGCGGGGGGTACTCGAGCACAGATACGCAGTATTTT
TRBD1	TRBV29-1	NA	TRBJ1-1	CSVDRGRTEAFF	TGCAGCGTGGACAGGGGCAGAACTGAAGCTTTCTTT
NA	TRBV5-6	NA	TRBJ2-6	CASSFGAGANVLTF	TGTGCCAGCAGCTTTGGGGCTGGGGCCAACGTCCTGACTTTC
TRBD1	TRBV27	NA	TRBJ2-7	CASSLKQGPYEQYF	TGTGCCAGCAGCTTGAAACAGGGGCCCTACGAGCAGTACTTC
TRBD1	TRBV29-1	NA	TRBJ1-1	CSAKGQWATEAFF	TGCAGCGCTAAGGGACAGTGGGCCACTGAAGCTTTCTTT
TRBD2	TRBV6-1	NA	TRBJ2-5	CASSEEWGGQYF	TGTGCCAGCAGTGAAGAATGGGGGGGCCAGTACTTC
TRBD1	TRBV10-2	NA	TRBJ2-4	CASTFTGTGTKNIQYF	TGCGCCAGCACCTTTACCGGGACAGGGACCAAAAACATTCAGTACTTC
NA	TRBV27	NA	TRBJ1-1	CASSLGYGNTEAFF	TGTGCCAGCAGTTTGGGGTACGGGAACACTGAAGCTTTCTTT
NA	TRBV28	NA	TRBJ2-2	CASSFPGVTTGELFF	TGTGCCAGCAGTTTCCCAGGGGTAACCACCGGGGAGCTGTTTTTT
NA	TRBV19	NA	TRBJ2-7	CASGRGEYEQYF	TGTGCCAGTGGAAGGGGAGAGTACGAGCAGTACTTC
NA	TRBV5-8	NA	TRBJ2-1	CASPFSRKYEQFF	TGTGCCAGCCCCTTCTCCCGGAAGTATGAGCAGTTCTTC
NA	TRBV21-1	once	TRBJ2-7	CASSKERDRFTYEQYF	TGTGCCAGCAGCAAAGAACGGGACAGGTTCACCTACGAGCAGTACTTC
NA	TRBV4-2	once	TRBJ1-1	CASSQVPGFSLLRMNTEAFF	TGTGCCAGCAGCCAAGTTCCCGGGTTCAGCCTTTTGAGAATGAACACTGAAGCTTTCTTT
TRBD1	TRBV11-1	once	TRBJ2-1	CASRADRVRNNEQFF	TGTGCCAGCAGGGCGGACAGGGTTAGGAACAATGAGCAGTTCTTC
NA	TRBV2	NA	TRBJ2-7	CASSETAYEQYF	TGTGCCAGCAGTGAAACCGCTTACGAGCAGTACTTC
TRBD2	TRBV4-3	few	TRBJ2-7	CASSQDPARTSGRQYF	TGCGCCAGCAGCCAAGATCCAGCCAGGACTAGCGGGAGGCAGTACTTC
NA	TRBV6-1	NA	TRBJ2-4	CASSGTSRSKNIQYF	TGTGCCAGCAGTGGGACGTCCCGTTCCAAAAACATTCAGTACTTC
TRBD2	TRBV7-2	once	TRBJ2-1	CASSLFSGIRYNEQFF	TGTGCCAGCAGCCTCTTTAGCGGGATTCGTTACAATGAGCAGTTCTTC